These 27 T cell receptor beta chains were all obtained from the same sample, sequenced in a study of cytomegalovirus exposure and HLA in healthy donors. Primers for the PCR totalled 60 Vbeta and 13 Jbeta. The method was immunoSEQ multiplex PCR; TCRdb's version includes in-frame clones alone and lacks a portion of them. Of around 92,000 clones listed, about 80% are singletons. Material for sequencing was PBMCs. The receptors here all came from a female donor in good health and CMV-seropositive.

V usage is TRBV11-2 and J usage is TRBJ2-4, with a possible D match to TRBD2 (5 bases). Germline lookup yields CDR1 SGHAT and CDR2 FQNNGV. The CDR3 sequence is 15 residues long. Deletions cut 4 bases from V and 2 bases from J, with 12 bases between. CDR3 nucleotide sequence: TGTGCCAGCAGCTCTCTACGGGGAACCAAAAACATTCAGTACTTC. Its translation is CASSSLRGTKNIQYF.

The CDR3 DNA is TGTGCCAGCAGTCCCCGGGACAGGGCAGGCCCGAACACCGGGGAGCTGTTTTTT. It encodes CASSPRDRAGPNTGELFF. The chain recombines TRBV27 with TRBJ2-2; 9 bases line up with TRBD1. Germline V gene data show CDR1 as MNHEY and CDR2 as SMNVEV (reference sequence). Trimming removed 5 bases from V and 0 bases from J; junction bases left unmatched: 10. CDR3 size: 18 residues.

V gene TRBV5-1 combines with J gene TRBJ2-1, with TRBD2 matching 7 bases. CDR1 and CDR2 from the germline V gene are SGHRS and YFSETQ. The CDR3 loop spans 16 amino acids. V gave up 1 base and J gave up 3 bases; unmatched junction bases: 7. CDR3 sequence: CASSLLGGDNYNEQFF. In nucleotides, the CDR3 is TGCGCCAGCAGCTTGCTGGGGGGGGATAACTACAATGAGCAGTTCTTC.

This clone was seen more than once but under ten times. V gene TRBV4-2 combines with J gene TRBJ2-7, with 12 bases matching TRBD2. Germline V gene data show CDR1 as LGHNA and CDR2 as YNFKEQ. Trimming removed 0 bases from V and 9 bases from J; junction bases left unmatched: 12. The CDR3 is 17 amino acids. CDR3 coding DNA: TGTGCCAGCAGCCAAGATAGCAGGACTAGCGGGGCGAGTCGGCAGTACTTC. It specifies CASSQDSRTSGASRQYF.

The V call is TRBV6-6, the J call TRBJ2-7; 9 positions match TRBD2. CDR1 is MNHNY, CDR2 SVGAGI, per germline (reference sequence). Losses at the gene ends were 0 bases for V and 5 bases for J; bases not matched to a gene: 8. This CDR3 is 16 amino acids long. The CDR3 nucleotides read TGTGCCAGCAGTTACTCGGGCGGGGGGGCCTTGGACGAGCAGTACTTC. Its protein is CASSYSGGGALDEQYF.

The chain joins TRBV6-5 to TRBJ1-2; 9 bases agree with TRBD1. Germline assignment: CDR1 MNHEY and CDR2 SVGAGI. The CDR3 has 15 amino acids. The V segment lost 2 bases and the J segment 4 bases; nucleotides outside the gene matches: 5. This chain's CDR3 is CASSYRRDRVYGYTF. The CDR3, as DNA: TGTGCCAGCAGTTACCGCAGGGACAGGGTCTATGGCTACACCTTC.

This chain links TRBV28 with TRBJ2-7; TRBD1 might be the D (5 bases). The germline V gene encodes CDR1 MDHEN and CDR2 SYDVKM. The CDR3 runs 14 residues. V was pared by 2 bases and J by 3 bases, with 11 bases between. CDR3 nucleotide sequence: TGTGCCAGCAGTTTAAATGGCAGGGTCTACGAGCAGTACTTC. Protein product: CASSLNGRVYEQYF.

This chain links TRBV7-6 with TRBJ1-2; 11 bases are shared with TRBD1. The V and J ends lost 5 bases and 3 bases, in that order; junction bases with no gene match: 17. The CDR3 contains 19 residues. Germline lookup yields CDR1 SGHVS and CDR2 FNYEAQ. The CDR3 nucleotides are TGTGCCAGCAGCCTCGCCCGTGGTGGGGGACAGGGGGTATACTATGGCTACACCTTC. Translated: CASSLARGGGQGVYYGYTF.

The V gene is TRBV9, the J gene TRBJ2-1; 8 positions match TRBD2. Trimming at V came to 3 bases and at J to 6 bases, leaving 11 bases not matched to a gene. Per the germline V gene, CDR1 is SGDLS and CDR2 is YYNGEE. This CDR3 has 16 amino acids. CDR3 amino acids: CASSGTGTRLSNEQFF. CDR3 in DNA: TGTGCCAGCAGCGGGACCGGGACTAGGCTTAGCAATGAGCAGTTCTTC.

The chain has TRBV7-3 and TRBJ2-7; maybe TRBD1 (6 bases). Germline-derived CDR1 and CDR2 are SGHTA and FQGTGA. The CDR3 runs to 14 residues. Trimming shortened V by 0 bases and J by 0 bases, and 6 bases separated the two germline ends. The CDR3 sequence is CASSLTGGSYEQYF. Here the CDR3 DNA reads TGTGCCAGCAGCTTAACAGGGGGCTCCTACGAGCAGTACTTC.

This sequence joins TRBV10-3 and TRBJ2-2; possible D gene TRBD1, 6 bases. Germline-derived CDR1 and CDR2 are ENHRY and SYGVKD. There are 16 residues in the CDR3. Deletions cut 2 bases from V and 2 bases from J, with 12 bases between. The CDR3 DNA reads as TGTGCCATCAGTGAGAATACAGGGTCCAACACCGGGGAGCTGTTTTTT. It yields the protein CAISENTGSNTGELFF.

This clone was detected a few times. V and J are TRBV5-1 and TRBJ2-7, with TRBD1 as a possible D gene (6 bases). V was cut by 4 bases and J by 2 bases, with 13 bases left in between. This CDR3 has 14 residues. Germline loops: CDR1 SGHRS, CDR2 YFSETQ. This chain's CDR3 is CASSHREEAYEQYF. CDR3 bases: TGCGCCAGCAGCCACAGGGAAGAAGCCTACGAGCAGTACTTC.

The CDR3 is CASTRGEKLFF. The CDR3 DNA is TGTGCCAGCACTCGGGGTGAAAAACTGTTTTTT. This rearrangement joins TRBV2 to TRBJ1-4; unclear D gene. The ends were cut back, 7 bases at V and 7 bases at J, with 7 bases in the middle. The CDR3 is 11 residues long. CDR1 and CDR2 from the germline V gene are SNHLY and FYNNEI.

The chain employs TRBV30 and TRBJ2-7; D gene unclear. The CDR3 is 11 residues long. The V gene's germline CDR1 is GTSNPN and CDR2 SVGIG (reference sequence). The ends were cut back, 2 bases at V and 1 base at J, with 3 bases in the middle. CDR3 bases: TGTGCCTGGAGTACTTCCTACGAGCAGTACTTC. Protein product: CAWSTSYEQYF.

This chain links TRBV6-5 with TRBJ1-2; 12 bases are shared with TRBD1. This CDR3 region has 15 residues. Per the germline V gene, CDR1 is MNHEY and CDR2 is SVGAGI. V was pared by 4 bases and J by 6 bases, with 6 bases of the junction left unmatched. In nucleotides, the CDR3 is TGTGCCAGCAGTTTGGGACAGGGGGCGCTTGATGGCTACACCTTC. Translating it yields CASSLGQGALDGYTF.

The rearrangement joins TRBV2 to TRBJ2-5; 7 bases are shared with TRBD2. Germline lookup yields CDR1 SNHLY and CDR2 FYNNEI. The V gene end was trimmed by 3 bases and the J gene end by 5 bases; junction bases not matched to a gene: 6. The CDR3 is 14 amino acids. CDR3 nucleotides: TGTGCCAGCAGTGAGGGGGGAGGGTGGGAGACCCAGTACTTC. It encodes CASSEGGGWETQYF.

The J gene is TRBJ1-1, the V gene TRBV7-9; the D gene is possibly TRBD1 (6 bases). V lost 3 bases and J lost 7, with 9 bases in between. This CDR3 spans 12 amino acids. Germline assignment: CDR1 SEHNR and CDR2 FQNEAQ (reference sequence). The CDR3 reads CASSLRTVEAFF. CDR3 coding DNA: TGTGCCAGCAGCTTGAGGACAGTTGAAGCTTTCTTT.

This clone was observed once. The genes are TRBV15 and TRBJ2-7; 7 nucleotides match TRBD1. Unmatched junction bases numbered 10, after V lost 3 bases and J lost 5 bases. The CDR3 loop spans 15 amino acids. CDR1 and CDR2 (germline): LNHNV, YYDKDF (reference sequence). The CDR3 nucleotides are TGTGCCACCAGCAGTGAAATGACAGGGCGCAACGAGCAGTACTTC. Its translation: CATSSEMTGRNEQYF.

This clone was counted a few times. This sequence joins TRBV27 and TRBJ2-7; 8 bases are a match to TRBD1. V lost 7 bases, J lost 4 bases, and 9 bases stayed unmatched. The germline V gene encodes CDR1 MNHEY and CDR2 SMNVEV (reference sequence). The CDR3 extends over 14 amino acids. The CDR3 bases are TGTGCCAGCAAAACAGGGGGAGAGACTTACGAGCAGTACTTC. Translating it yields CASKTGGETYEQYF.

J is TRBJ1-3 and V is TRBV9; D may be TRBD1 (6 bases). Germline CDR1 reads SGDLS; CDR2 reads YYNGEE. This CDR3 is built from 15 residues. V was clipped by 3 bases and J by 2 bases, with 12 bases between them. This CDR3 reads CASSENRETGNTIYF. CDR3 sequence (DNA): TGTGCCAGCAGCGAGAACAGGGAGACTGGAAACACCATATATTTT.

This clone has a handful of counts. The V gene is TRBV11-3, the J gene TRBJ1-6; 8 nucleotides agree with TRBD1. V shed 7 bases and J 0 bases; nucleotides not matched to a gene: 8. Germline CDR1 SGHNT, CDR2 YENEEA. The CDR3 runs 17 residues. The CDR3 coding sequence is TGTGCCAGCACGGCAGGGGGCGTCAGCTCCTATAATTCACCCCTCCACTTT. It yields the protein CASTAGGVSSYNSPLHF. Complete variable domain (other parts from reference TRBV11-3 and TRBJ1-6): EAGVVQSPRYKIIEKKQPVAFWCNPISGHNTLYWYLQNLGQGPELLIRYENEEAVDDSQLPKDRFSAERLKGVDSTLKIQPAELGDSAVYLCASTAGGVSSYNSPLHFGNGTRLTVT.

The rearrangement joins TRBV5-1 to TRBJ1-3; no reliable D call. V gave up 2 bases and J gave up 2 bases, with 8 bases separating them. The CDR3 is made up of 14 amino acids. Germline values: CDR1 SGHRS, CDR2 YFSETQ. The CDR3 DNA follows: TGCGCCAGCAGCTTAGCGGGAGCTGGAAACACCATATATTTT. Its translation is CASSLAGAGNTIYF.

The chain carries TRBV19 and TRBJ2-3, with D possibly matching TRBD1 (5 bases). The germline V and J ends were trimmed by 3 bases and 4 bases, with 14 bases remaining between them. Germline V gene lookup returns CDR1 LNHDA and CDR2 SQIVND (reference sequence). The CDR3 runs 15 residues. The DNA for the CDR3 is TGTGCCAGTAGTATTAGGACAAGGGATGCAGATACGCAGTATTTT. Protein sequence: CASSIRTRDADTQYF. The full variable domain, in which reference TRBV19 and TRBJ2-3 provide the parts outside the CDR3, is DGGITQSPKYLFRKEGQNVTLSCEQNLNHDAMYWYRQDPGQGLRLIYYSQIVNDFQKGDIAEGYSVSREKKESFPLTVTSAQKNPTAFYLCASSIRTRDADTQYFGPGTRLTVL.

The rearrangement uses TRBV6-1 and TRBJ2-5; a weak D match, TRBD2 (5 bases). The V gene's germline CDR1 is MNHNS and CDR2 SASEGT. V lost 7 bases and J 2 bases, leaving 14 bases between the germline ends. The CDR3 has 14 amino acids. The CDR3 coding sequence is TGTGCCAGCACGCACAGCGGTCGTCAAGAGACCCAGTACTTC. The encoded protein is CASTHSGRQETQYF.

The chain joins TRBV2 to TRBJ1-1; perhaps TRBD1 as D (6 bases). In germline, CDR1 is SNHLY, CDR2 FYNNEI. The CDR3 is made up of 15 amino acids. V lost 6 bases and J 1 base, leaving 15 bases between the germline ends. CDR3 nucleotide sequence: TGTGCCAGCAGCAACCTCGGGACAACGAACACTGAAGCTTTCTTT. Its protein product is CASSNLGTTNTEAFF. The full variable domain, its missing parts supplied by reference TRBV2 and TRBJ1-1, is EPEVTQTPSHQVTQMGQEVILRCVPISNHLYFYWYRQILGQKVEFLVSFYNNEISEKSEIFDDQFSVERPDGSNFTLKIRSTKLEDSAMYFCASSNLGTTNTEAFFGQGTRLTVV.

The chain joins TRBV10-2 to TRBJ2-3, with 11 bases identical to TRBD2. Germline assignment: CDR1 WSHSY and CDR2 SAAADI. This CDR3 comprises 16 residues. The ends lost 2 bases at V and 3 bases at J; junction bases unmatched: 4. CDR3 residues: CASSEPTSGGTDTQYF. CDR3 in DNA: TGCGCCAGCAGTGAGCCCACTAGCGGGGGTACAGATACGCAGTATTTT.

This chain joins TRBV7-8 and TRBJ2-7; 14 positions agree with TRBD2. Per germline, CDR1 SGHVS and CDR2 FQNEAQ. This CDR3 comprises 17 residues. J lost 3 bases, V lost 5 bases, and 9 bases had no gene match. CDR3 sequence reads: CASSRRGTSGGHYEQYF. CDR3 in DNA: TGTGCCAGCAGCCGACGCGGGACTAGCGGGGGCCACTACGAGCAGTACTTC.